What follows describes a single T cell receptor beta chain. Its antigen remains unidentified. The record originates from a study of T cell clusters in autoimmune cytopenias. Study summary: TRB sequencing had a median around 51,000 reads and approximately 2,200 distinct clonotypes per sample. Findings and limits, study-wide: Primary autoimmune cytopenia patients seemingly lacked the physiological T cell clusters found in healthy donors. TRB repertoire shifts in secondary cytopenia and chronic lymphocytic leukemia mostly reflected lymphoma, not autoimmunity.

TRB rearrangements were amplified by touch-down multiplex PCR with mixed TRB-A/B primers. Reanalyzing the multiplex PCR reads, TCRdb keeps one entry per CDR3 protein, without DNA. The sample totals roughly 6,200 distinct CDR3 sequences. TRB was amplified from about 270 ng of peripheral blood genomic DNA per sample. Germline lookup yields CDR1 DFQATT and CDR2 SNEGSKA (reference sequence). The length of the CDR3 is 14 residues. The same data also contributed to another study, on T cell repertoires in aging, cancer and after chemotherapy. Turning to that study: Healthy donor repertoires were recorded over several months to years and showed clear clonal overlap.

The sample was peripheral blood. The TCR was taken from a human donor in good health. The chain carries TRBV20-1 and TRBJ1-1. The CDR3 spells CSARKRRENTEAFF.